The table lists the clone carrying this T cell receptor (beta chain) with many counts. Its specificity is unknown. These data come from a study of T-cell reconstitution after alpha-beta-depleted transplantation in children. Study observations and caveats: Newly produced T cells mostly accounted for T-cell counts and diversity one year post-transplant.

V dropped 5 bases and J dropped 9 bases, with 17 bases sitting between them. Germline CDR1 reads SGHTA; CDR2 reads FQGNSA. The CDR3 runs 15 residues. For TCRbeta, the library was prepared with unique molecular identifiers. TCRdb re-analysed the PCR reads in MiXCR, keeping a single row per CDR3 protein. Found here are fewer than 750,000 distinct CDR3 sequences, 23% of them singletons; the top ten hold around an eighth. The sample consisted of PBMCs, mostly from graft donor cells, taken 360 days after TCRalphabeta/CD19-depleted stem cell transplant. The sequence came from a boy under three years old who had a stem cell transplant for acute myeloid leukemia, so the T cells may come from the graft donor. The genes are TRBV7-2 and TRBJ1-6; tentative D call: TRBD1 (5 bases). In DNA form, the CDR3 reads TGTGCCAGCAGCCCCCGCAGGGTTCGGGGTTCACCCCTCCACTTT. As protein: CASSPRRVRGSPLHF.